A selection of T cell receptor beta chains follows, all from one sample in a study of cytomegalovirus exposure and HLA in healthy donors. The method was immunoSEQ multiplex PCR; TCRdb's version includes in-frame clones alone and lacks a portion of them. The repertoire has 150,000 or so clones, over 75% of them found once; the top ten carry almost 9.5%. The specimen was PBMCs. These receptors all stem from a man between 18 and 35 years old in good health and CMV-seropositive. The CDR3 runs from the conserved cysteine through the conserved F or W. The D gene is left open where the match is weak. The listing skips clone size in some rows; elsewhere it reads once, few, many or a size class.

v_call	d_call	clone_size	j_call	cdr3_aa	cdr3_nt
TRBV5-1	.	.	TRBJ2-3	CASGLTNTDTQYF	TGCGCCAGCGGTTTAACAAACACAGATACGCAGTATTTT
TRBV5-4	TRBD1	.	TRBJ1-2	CASSIGWGQGARGYTF	TGTGCCAGCAGCATTGGTTGGGGACAGGGGGCTCGAGGCTACACCTTC
TRBV5-5	TRBD1	.	TRBJ2-5	CASQGAWGRETQYF	TGTGCCAGCCAGGGGGCGTGGGGGAGAGAGACCCAGTACTTC
TRBV2	TRBD2	once	TRBJ2-7	CASSVTSGVDEQYF	TGTGCCAGCAGTGTTACTAGCGGGGTGGACGAGCAGTACTTC
TRBV9	.	.	TRBJ1-2	CASGMAGNYGYTF	TGTGCCAGCGGGATGGCGGGCAACTATGGCTACACCTTC
TRBV9	.	.	TRBJ2-2	CASSAAMGGPFGELFF	TGTGCCAGCAGCGCCGCTATGGGGGGGCCTTTCGGGGAGCTGTTTTTT
TRBV25-1	.	.	TRBJ2-6	CASSDGVLSGANVLTF	TGTGCCAGCAGTGATGGAGTGCTCTCTGGGGCCAACGTCCTGACTTTC
TRBV6-6	TRBD1	.	TRBJ2-7	CASWVSDRGDEQYF	TGTGCCAGCTGGGTCTCCGACAGGGGAGACGAGCAGTACTTC
TRBV9	.	few	TRBJ1-1	CASSVGGEVAFF	TGTGCCAGCAGCGTAGGCGGGGAGGTGGCTTTCTTT
TRBV2	.	.	TRBJ1-5	CASSGTEGQPQHF	TGTGCCAGCAGTGGGACAGAGGGGCAGCCCCAGCATTTT